There are a few counts of the clone carrying this T cell receptor beta chain. What it binds is not known. The V end was cut by 1 base, the J end by 6 bases, with 5 bases between. Germline assignment: CDR1 SGHRS and CDR2 YFSETQ. The CDR3 sequence is 12 residues long. All of the isolated RNA was reverse transcribed, so expressed TCRB transcripts were sequenced. Profiled with immunoSEQ multiplex PCR; TCRdb holds only in-frame clones, not every one. This table has a few hundred thousand clones, over 8.5% appearing once. This entry is derived from a study of beta chain features in type 1 diabetes. Study context: Summed over all samples, the examined sorted cells came to some 99 million. The study, taken as a whole, reports: In these data, an HLA type influence on TCRB rearrangement remained unresolved. Type 1 diabetes patients had TCRB CDR3s that were shorter (moderately but significantly so) in all four CD4+ subsets. Cells carrying high TCR expression could end up over-represented when cDNA is sequenced.

The chain carries TRBV5-1 and TRBJ2-1, with no clear D. The sequencing input was central memory CD4+ T cells from blood. The source is a man aged 25-45 years with type 1 diabetes. The CDR3 region has the DNA TGCGCCAGCAGCTTGCCGTCCAATGAGCAGTTCTTC. Its translation: CASSLPSNEQFF.